This entry lists 26 T cell receptor beta chains sequenced from one sample in a study of beta chain features in type 1 diabetes. Every isolated RNA sample was fully reverse transcribed, so sequencing captured expressed TCRB transcripts. Sequencing was performed with immunoSEQ multiplex PCR; in TCRdb, only in-frame clones are kept and a portion is missing. The table includes around 430,000 clones, about 29% detected once. The material sequenced was naive CD4+ T cells from blood. The source is a man between 18 and 35 years old in good health.

This clone was counted between two and nine times. The V and J genes are TRBV5-1 and TRBJ2-1; D might be TRBD2 (5 bases). Germline CDR1 and CDR2: SGHRS and YFSETQ. V was trimmed by 4 bases and J by 0 bases, leaving 8 bases between them. The CDR3 loop spans 14 amino acids. DNA for the CDR3: TGCGCCAGCAGCGGGAGTAGCTCCTACAATGAGCAGTTCTTC. Its translation is CASSGSSSYNEQFF. Full variable domain (outside the CDR3, taken from reference TRBV5-1 and TRBJ2-1): KAGVTQTPRYLIKTRGQQVTLSCSPISGHRSVSWYQQTPGQGLQFLFEYFSETQRNKGNFPGRFSGRQFSNSRSEMNVSTLELGDSALYLCASSGSSSYNEQFFGPGTRLTVL.

This clone turned up a few times. The chain employs TRBV7-9 and TRBJ2-3, with 8 bases matching TRBD2. Germline assignment: CDR1 SEHNR and CDR2 FQNEAQ (reference sequence). The J segment lost 5 bases and the V segment lost 6 bases, leaving 13 bases of the junction unmatched. This CDR3 is 16 amino acids long. DNA for the CDR3: TGTGCCAGCAGTCCAAGCGGGAGTCATCCGGGAGATACGCAGTATTTT. Its translation: CASSPSGSHPGDTQYF. The full variable domain, with the rest looked up from reference TRBV7-9 and TRBJ2-3, is DTGVSQNPRHKITKRGQNVTFRCDPISEHNRLYWYRQTLGQGPEFLTYFQNEAQLEKSRLLSDRFSAERPKGSFSTLEIQRTEQGDSAMYLCASSPSGSHPGDTQYFGPGTRLTVL.

V is TRBV28 and J is TRBJ1-2, with D hard to call. Trimming stripped 3 bases from V and 6 bases from J, with 5 bases between. Germline V gene sequence: CDR1 MDHEN, CDR2 SYDVKM. The CDR3 covers 11 residues. CDR3 loop: CASSLADGYTF. The CDR3 region has the DNA TGTGCCAGCAGTTTGGCAGATGGCTACACCTTC.

The chain carries TRBV29-1 and TRBJ2-3, with 10 bases matching TRBD2. CDR3 length: 17 residues. Germline CDR1 is SQVTM and CDR2 is ANQGSEA. With 8 bases clipped from V and 0 bases from J, the junction kept 14 bases outside the gene matches. CDR3 sequence (DNA): TGCAGCACCATCAACTGGGGACTAGCGCCCAGCACAGATACGCAGTATTTT. Translated, it gives CSTINWGLAPSTDTQYF.

This clone appeared a few times. V gene TRBV7-8 combines with J gene TRBJ2-5, with D uncertain. Trimming left V 7 bases short and J 5 bases short, with 17 bases between. The CDR3 loop spans 14 amino acids. Per germline, CDR1 SGHVS and CDR2 FQNEAQ. The CDR3 region is CASTPARTVETQYF. The CDR3 nucleotides read TGTGCCAGCACCCCGGCCAGGACCGTGGAGACCCAGTACTTC. Using reference TRBV7-8 and TRBJ2-5 for the parts outside the CDR3, the full variable domain is GAGVSQSPRYKVAKRGQDVALRCDPISGHVSLFWYQQALGQGPEFLTYFQNEAQLDKSGLPSDRFFAERPEGSVSTLKIQRTQQEDSAVYLCASTPARTVETQYFGPGTRLLVL.

This chain connects TRBV10-3 to TRBJ2-1; D gene ambiguous. Looked up from germline, CDR1 is ENHRY and CDR2 is SYGVKD. V lost 6 bases and J lost 8, with 14 bases in between. The CDR3 totals 13 residues. This chain's CDR3 is CAISLPSDDEQFF. As DNA, the CDR3 is TGTGCCATCAGCCTCCCCTCAGACGATGAGCAGTTCTTC.

The rearrangement uses TRBV29-1 and TRBJ2-3; perhaps D is TRBD1 or TRBD2 (5 bases each). The germline V gene encodes CDR1 SQVTM and CDR2 ANQGSEA. This CDR3 is built from 13 residues. V gave up 6 bases and J gave up 5 bases, with 15 bases separating them. CDR3 in amino acids: CSVPTGGGDTQYF. The CDR3 nucleotides read TGCAGCGTACCCACAGGAGGCGGAGATACGCAGTATTTT.

The table lists this clone with a few counts. V usage is TRBV30 and J usage is TRBJ1-2; perhaps TRBD1 as D (5 bases). The V end was cut by 3 bases, the J end by 3 bases, with 11 bases between. The germline gives CDR1 GTSNPN, CDR2 SVGIG (reference sequence). CDR3 length equals 13 residues. The CDR3 sequence is CAWSDRSYYGYTF. Here the CDR3 DNA reads TGTGCCTGGAGCGACAGATCGTACTATGGCTACACCTTC.

This clone turned up a few times. The genes are TRBV30 and TRBJ2-7; 7 bases line up with TRBD1. Germline V lookup: CDR1 GTSNPN, CDR2 SVGIG (reference sequence). The J segment lost 2 bases and the V segment lost 2 bases, leaving 6 bases of the junction unmatched. There are 14 residues in the CDR3. The CDR3 loop is CAWSWGGQAYEQYF. DNA of the CDR3: TGTGCCTGGAGTTGGGGCGGACAGGCCTACGAGCAGTACTTC.

The chain is built from TRBV7-6 and TRBJ2-7, with 9 bases that match TRBD2. Germline V gene sequence: CDR1 SGHVS, CDR2 FNYEAQ. J was trimmed by 5 bases and V by 7 bases; bases with no gene match: 9. The CDR3 is 14 amino acids. CDR3 in amino acids: CASKLRSGSHEQYF. The CDR3 DNA follows: TGTGCCAGCAAACTACGTAGCGGGAGCCACGAGCAGTACTTC.

This CDR3 is CASSLGKNEQFF. In nucleotides, the CDR3 is TGTGCCAGCAGCTTAGGAAAAAATGAGCAGTTCTTC. The chain recombines TRBV7-8 with TRBJ2-1; D gene uncertain. Per germline, CDR1 SGHVS and CDR2 FQNEAQ. The CDR3 is 12 residues long. Trimming stripped 1 base from V and 7 bases from J, with 5 bases between.

The chain joins TRBV18 to TRBJ2-5, with D perhaps matching TRBD1 (5 bases). V was trimmed by 0 bases and J by 7 bases, leaving 9 bases between them. CDR1 is KGHSH and CDR2 is LQKENI in the germline V gene. This CDR3 region has 13 residues. Here the CDR3 reads CASSPPSTGTQYF. DNA of the CDR3: TGTGCCAGCTCACCACCCTCAACAGGGACCCAGTACTTC.

The chain is built from TRBV29-1 and TRBJ2-3; 10 bases are shared with TRBD1. The CDR3 runs 15 residues. With 6 bases clipped from V and 4 bases from J, the junction kept 10 bases outside the gene matches. The germline gives CDR1 SQVTM, CDR2 ANQGSEA. This CDR3 reads CSVHTGQGFPDTQYF. In nucleotides, the CDR3 is TGCAGCGTCCACACGGGACAGGGGTTCCCAGATACGCAGTATTTT.

The chain is built from TRBV2 and TRBJ2-7; TRBD2 might be the D (6 bases). V lost 3 bases and J 12 bases, leaving 12 bases between the germline ends. Germline assignment: CDR1 SNHLY and CDR2 FYNNEI. The CDR3 has 11 residues. The CDR3 DNA sequence: TGTGCCAGCAGTGAGGATCGGCGGGGGTACTTC. It is translated as CASSEDRRGYF.

The chain recombines TRBV28 with TRBJ2-2; 7 nucleotides agree with TRBD1. Germline lookup yields CDR1 MDHEN and CDR2 SYDVKM. This CDR3 comprises 14 residues. The V segment lost 5 bases and the J segment 6 bases; nucleotides outside the gene matches: 6. This CDR3 is CASSNRGSPGELFF. CDR3 DNA: TGTGCCAGCAGTAACAGGGGATCACCCGGGGAGCTGTTTTTT.

This clone turned up a few times. The J gene is TRBJ2-3, the V gene TRBV7-6, with 7 nucleotides matching TRBD2. The CDR3 spans 16 residues. The V gene's germline CDR1 is SGHVS and CDR2 FNYEAQ. The V segment lost 5 bases and the J segment 6 bases; nucleotides outside the gene matches: 14. The CDR3 protein is CASSLWEGGDFDTQYF. CDR3 nucleotide sequence: TGTGCCAGCAGCCTCTGGGAGGGTGGAGATTTTGATACGCAGTATTTT.

The V and J genes are TRBV4-1 and TRBJ1-2; maybe TRBD1 (6 bases). CDR1 and CDR2 (germline): MGHRA, YSYEKL. V lost 0 bases to trimming and J lost 4 bases, with 12 bases between them. The CDR3 is 15 residues long. CDR3: CASSQDRGGTYGYTF. The CDR3 DNA reads TGCGCCAGCAGCCAAGACAGGGGAGGAACCTATGGCTACACCTTC.

In this sample, this clone turned up a few times. The V gene is TRBV5-1, the J gene TRBJ2-3; 9 nucleotides align to TRBD2. This CDR3 spans 15 amino acids. The germline V gene has CDR1 SGHRS and CDR2 YFSETQ. V gave up 3 bases and J gave up 5 bases; unmatched junction bases: 7. This CDR3 reads CASSYLSGRLDTQYF. The CDR3 bases are TGCGCCAGCAGCTACCTTAGCGGGAGACTAGATACGCAGTATTTT.

There are a few counts of this clone. V and J are TRBV9 and TRBJ2-6; D not resolved. The CDR3 is 13 amino acids. Per germline, CDR1 SGDLS and CDR2 YYNGEE. V was clipped by 1 base and J by 4 bases, with 3 bases between them. The CDR3 is CASSVTGANVLTF. The CDR3 bases are TGTGCCAGCAGCGTAACCGGGGCCAACGTCCTGACTTTC.

The chain couples TRBV30 to TRBJ1-1; 9 bases are a match to TRBD1. V lost 0 bases, J lost 1 base, and 0 bases stayed unmatched. The CDR3 is made up of 14 amino acids. CDR1 is GTSNPN, CDR2 SVGIG, per germline (reference sequence). As DNA, the CDR3 is TGTGCCTGGAGTGTACAGGGGGCGAACACTGAAGCTTTCTTT. As protein: CAWSVQGANTEAFF. The full variable domain, with the rest looked up from reference TRBV30 and TRBJ1-1, is SQTIHQWPATLVQPVGSPLSLECTVEGTSNPNLYWYRQAAGRGLQLLFYSVGIGQISSEVPQNLSASRPQDRQFILSSKKLLLSDSGFYLCAWSVQGANTEAFFGQGTRLTVV.

This clone was found a few times. This chain connects TRBV30 to TRBJ2-2; D not certain. CDR1 and CDR2 (germline): GTSNPN, SVGIG (reference sequence). The CDR3 is made up of 14 amino acids. Trimming took off 0 bases at V and 3 bases at J, with 8 bases between the two ends. The CDR3 region has the DNA TGTGCCTGGAGTGTGGTTAGGGACACCGGGGAGCTGTTTTTT. Protein: CAWSVVRDTGELFF.

The genes are TRBV7-9 and TRBJ2-1; D is perhaps TRBD2 (6 bases). This CDR3 comprises 15 residues. Trimming cost V 2 bases and J 7 bases, with 15 bases left between them. Germline loops: CDR1 SEHNR, CDR2 FQNEAQ (reference sequence). CDR3 DNA sequence: TGTGCCAGCAGCTTACTAGCGTTTCTTACGAATGAGCAGTTCTTC. Its protein product is CASSLLAFLTNEQFF.

In its sample, this clone was seen a few times. As DNA, the CDR3 is TGTGCCTGGAGTGTAGACCGGGCATTCCCAAATAGCAATCAGCCCCAGCATTTT. Amino acids: CAWSVDRAFPNSNQPQHF. The V gene is TRBV30, the J gene TRBJ1-5, with D uncertain. Germline V CDR1 and CDR2: GTSNPN, SVGIG (reference sequence). V was pared by 0 bases and J by 0 bases, with 18 bases between. The CDR3 runs 18 residues.

The chain's CDR3 is CASNGQGFGNEQFF. Here the CDR3 DNA reads TGTGCCAGCAATGGGCAGGGGTTCGGAAATGAGCAGTTCTTC. This chain connects TRBV2 to TRBJ2-1; TRBD1 is a possible D gene (6 bases). V shed 7 bases and J shed 7 bases, with 17 bases lying between them. The CDR3 loop spans 14 amino acids. Germline V gene data show CDR1 as SNHLY and CDR2 as FYNNEI.

V and J are TRBV5-1 and TRBJ2-5; 7 nucleotides align to TRBD1. Germline V CDR1 and CDR2: SGHRS, YFSETQ. The CDR3 runs 15 residues. V dropped 3 bases and J dropped 2; count of bases not matched to a gene: 7. The CDR3 loop is CASSYPGTVQETQYF. The CDR3 coding sequence is TGCGCCAGCAGCTACCCCGGGACAGTACAAGAGACCCAGTACTTC.

J is TRBJ2-7 and V is TRBV11-1; TRBD1 agrees at 11 bases. The trim removed 5 bases at V and 1 base at J, leaving 4 bases unmatched. The CDR3 totals 15 residues. The germline CDR1 and CDR2 sequences are SGHAT and FQDESV (reference sequence). The CDR3 region is CASSPGQGASYEQYF. The CDR3 DNA is TGTGCCAGCAGCCCCGGACAGGGGGCTTCCTACGAGCAGTACTTC.